A selection of T cell receptor beta chains follows, all from one sample in a study of CD8 T cells in ankylosing spondylitis. MiXCR, applied by TCRdb to the 5' RACE reads, yields one record per CDR3 protein. The table includes more than 650,000 distinct CDR3 sequences, around 11% detected once. Sequences were obtained from blood, either unsorted or a sorted T cell fraction (not recorded which). These receptors were collected from a male donor with ankylosing spondylitis. CDR3s include the opening cysteine and the closing phenylalanine or tryptophan. A D gene is named only where the DNA matches it firmly. The size entry is marked missing in some rows and otherwise reads once, few, many or a size class.

few	NA	TRBV3-1	TRBJ2-5	CASSHQWGQETQYF	TGTGCCAGCAGCCACCAGTGGGGCCAAGAGACCCAGTACTTC
few	TRBD2	TRBV4-2	TRBJ2-3	CASSQGVLAAGATDTQYF	TGTGCCAGCAGCCAAGGGGTGTTGGCAGCGGGAGCTACAGATACGCAGTATTTT
NA	NA	TRBV5-5	TRBJ2-1	CASSLGVYEQFF	TGTGCCAGCAGCTTGGGGGTCTATGAACAGTTCTTC
few	TRBD1	TRBV6-1	TRBJ1-2	CASSPPGQRSRNTF	TGTGCCAGCTCGCCTCCGGGACAGAGGTCTCGGAACACCTTC
few	TRBD1	TRBV12-3/TRBV12-4	TRBJ2-7	CASSTNRGFREQYF	TGTGCCAGCAGCACCAACAGGGGATTTCGAGAGCAGTACTTC
few	TRBD2	TRBV12-3/TRBV12-4	TRBJ2-1	CASSSTSGRSYNEQFF	TGTGCCAGCAGTTCAACTAGCGGGAGGTCCTACAATGAGCAGTTCTTC
NA	NA	TRBV20-1	TRBJ1-1	CSATTGGYWVTEAFF	TGCAGTGCTACCACGGGAGGCTATTGGGTCACTGAAGCTTTCTTT
many	TRBD1	TRBV10-3	TRBJ2-1	CAIRPDRGGDEQFF	TGTGCCATCAGACCCGACAGGGGTGGCGATGAGCAGTTCTTC
many	NA	TRBV20-1	TRBJ2-2	CSASFGGNTGELFF	TGCAGTGCTAGTTTCGGGGGAAACACCGGGGAGCTGTTTTTT
NA	TRBD1	TRBV7-3	TRBJ2-2	CASSLLGQENTGELFF	TGTGCCAGCAGCTTATTGGGACAGGAGAACACCGGGGAGCTGTTTTTT
few	TRBD1	TRBV7-9	TRBJ2-1	CASVLTGQGGGEQFF	TGTGCCAGCGTCCTGACGGGACAGGGAGGGGGTGAGCAGTTCTTC
many	NA	TRBV7-2	TRBJ2-5	CASSPGKQETQYF	TGTGCCAGCAGCCCAGGGAAGCAAGAGACCCAGTACTTC
few	TRBD1	TRBV20-1	TRBJ2-7	CSARRDRVSYEQYF	TGCAGTGCTAGACGGGACAGGGTCTCCTACGAGCAGTACTTC
few	TRBD2	TRBV3-1	TRBJ2-7	CASSPGLAGAAEQYF	TGTGCCAGCAGCCCGGGACTAGCGGGAGCGGCAGAGCAGTACTTC
many	NA	TRBV20-1	TRBJ1-5	CSARVPSAHSYNQPQHF	TGCAGTGCTAGAGTGCCGTCGGCCCACTCTTATAATCAGCCCCAGCATTTT
few	NA	TRBV12-3/TRBV12-4	TRBJ2-3	CASSAGPGRTDTQYF	TGTGCCAGCAGTGCCGGGCCTGGAAGGACAGATACGCAGTATTTT
NA	TRBD2	TRBV20-1	TRBJ2-1	CSAIRTSGGYSSYNEQFF	TGCAGTGCCATAAGGACTAGCGGGGGGTACAGCTCCTACAATGAGCAGTTCTTC
few	TRBD1	TRBV7-2	TRBJ2-1	CASSLTGEIYNEQFF	TGTGCCAGCAGCTTGACAGGGGAGATATACAATGAGCAGTTCTTC
NA	NA	TRBV24-1	TRBJ1-2	CATSSTGIGNNYGYTF	TGTGCCACCAGTTCCACAGGGATCGGGAATAACTATGGCTACACCTTC
NA	NA	TRBV15	TRBJ2-1	CATSTQSSYNEQFF	TGTGCCACCAGCACCCAAAGCTCCTACAATGAGCAGTTCTTC
few	NA	TRBV7-2	TRBJ2-1	CASSLEVRSEQFF	TGTGCCAGCAGCTTAGAAGTGCGTTCTGAGCAGTTCTTC
NA	NA	TRBV18	TRBJ2-1	CASSPPASTAEQFF	TGTGCCAGCTCACCACCGGCTAGTACAGCTGAGCAGTTCTTC
NA	NA	TRBV4-3	TRBJ1-4	CASSRLQGPSEKLFF	TGCGCCAGCAGCCGTCTACAGGGTCCAAGTGAAAAACTGTTTTTT
NA	NA	TRBV7-2	TRBJ2-4	CASSLSGHQGNIQYF	TGTGCCAGCAGCTTATCGGGACACCAGGGAAACATTCAGTACTTC
few	NA	TRBV20-1	TRBJ2-7	CSAPGRPTSYEQYF	TGCAGTGCCCCCGGACGCCCGACTAGCTACGAGCAGTACTTC
NA	TRBD2	TRBV7-9	TRBJ2-1	CASSLGASGNSYNEQFF	TGTGCCAGCAGCTTGGGAGCTAGCGGAAACTCCTACAATGAGCAGTTCTTC
NA	NA	TRBV7-2	TRBJ1-6	CASSLGRFSYNSPLHF	TGTGCCAGCAGCTTAGGGAGATTCTCCTATAATTCACCCCTCCACTTT
NA	NA	TRBV20-1	TRBJ2-3	CSTYRDLLADTQYF	TGCAGTACTTACCGGGACTTACTCGCAGATACGCAGTATTTT
NA	NA	TRBV6-2/TRBV6-3	TRBJ1-1	CASSFDNMNTEAFF	TGTGCCAGCAGTTTTGACAACATGAACACTGAAGCTTTCTTT
NA	NA	TRBV10-3	TRBJ2-7	CAISERAQSIYEQYF	TGTGCCATCAGTGAGAGGGCACAGTCCATCTACGAGCAGTACTTC
NA	TRBD1	TRBV5-5	TRBJ1-4	CASSGTGVEKLFF	TGTGCCAGCAGCGGGACAGGTGTTGAAAAACTGTTTTTT
few	NA	TRBV5-1	TRBJ1-1	CASSLGAVGPNTEAFF	TGCGCCAGCAGCCTGGGGGCGGTCGGACCGAACACTGAAGCTTTCTTT
many	TRBD2	TRBV20-1	TRBJ2-3	CSARDWSRAGGRGDTQYF	TGCAGTGCTAGAGATTGGTCGCGAGCGGGGGGGCGTGGTGATACGCAGTATTTT
once	NA	TRBV28	TRBJ2-7	CASKMGFSYEQYF	TGTGCCAGCAAGATGGGGTTTTCCTACGAGCAGTACTTC
NA	TRBD1	TRBV4-3	TRBJ1-5	CASSQDSRQGTNQPQHF	TGCGCCAGCAGCCAAGATAGCCGACAGGGGACAAATCAGCCCCAGCATTTT
few	NA	TRBV4-2	TRBJ1-2	CASSQERDLGYTF	TGTGCCAGCAGCCAAGAAAGGGACCTTGGCTACACCTTC
few	NA	TRBV20-1	TRBJ1-1	CSAWFLNTEAFF	TGCAGTGCTTGGTTTCTGAACACTGAAGCTTTCTTT
few	NA	TRBV5-1	TRBJ1-1	CASRRAQGSEAFF	TGCGCCAGCAGACGGGCACAAGGGAGTGAAGCTTTCTTT
few	NA	TRBV6-5	TRBJ2-7	CASSYDQIDYEQYF	TGTGCCAGCAGTTACGACCAGATAGACTACGAGCAGTACTTC
few	NA	TRBV18	TRBJ2-7	CASSPLAEEARQYF	TGTGCCAGCTCACCACTAGCGGAGGAGGCTCGGCAGTACTTC
few	NA	TRBV20-1	TRBJ2-4	CSAGVYQNIQYF	TGCAGTGCTGGGGTTTACCAAAACATTCAGTACTTC
few	NA	TRBV4-2	TRBJ1-5	CASSPRSTWAPQHF	TGTGCCAGCAGCCCTAGGAGCACCTGGGCGCCCCAGCATTTT
NA	TRBD2	TRBV5-1	TRBJ2-7	CASSPGLAGADEYF	TGCGCCAGCAGCCCTGGACTAGCGGGAGCGGATGAGTACTTC
many	TRBD2	TRBV7-3	TRBJ2-2	CASRSSGGPGELFF	TGTGCCAGCAGGTCCTCGGGGGGGCCCGGGGAGCTGTTTTTT
few	TRBD2	TRBV18	TRBJ2-7	CASSPGGRSYEQYF	TGTGCCAGCTCACCGGGGGGGAGATCCTACGAGCAGTACTTC